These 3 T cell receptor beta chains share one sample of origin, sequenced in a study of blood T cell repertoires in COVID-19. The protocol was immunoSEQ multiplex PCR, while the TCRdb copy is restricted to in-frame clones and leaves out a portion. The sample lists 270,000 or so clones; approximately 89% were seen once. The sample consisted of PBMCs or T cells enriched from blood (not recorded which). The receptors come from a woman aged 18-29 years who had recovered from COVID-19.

CDR3 region: CASRGLTVPTGNTIYF. Here the CDR3 DNA reads TGTGCCAGCAGAGGCCTGACGGTACCTACTGGAAACACCATATATTTT. This sequence joins TRBV19 and TRBJ1-3; no clear D. Per the germline V gene, CDR1 is LNHDA and CDR2 is SQIVND (reference sequence). V gave up 9 bases and J gave up 2 bases, with 20 bases separating them. The CDR3 length is 16 residues.

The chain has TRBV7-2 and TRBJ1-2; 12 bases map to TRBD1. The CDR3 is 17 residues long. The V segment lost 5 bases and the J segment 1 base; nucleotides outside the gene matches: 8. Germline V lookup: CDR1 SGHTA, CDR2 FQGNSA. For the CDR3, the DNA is TGTGCCAGCAGCAGCGGCGGGACAGGGGGCCTTAACTATGGCTACACCTTC. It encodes CASSSGGTGGLNYGYTF.

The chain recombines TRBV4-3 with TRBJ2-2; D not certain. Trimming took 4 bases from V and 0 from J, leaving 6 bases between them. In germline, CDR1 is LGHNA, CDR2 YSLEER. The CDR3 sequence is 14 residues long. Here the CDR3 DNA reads TGCGCCAGCAGCCTCAACACGAACACCGGGGAGCTGTTTTTT. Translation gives CASSLNTNTGELFF.